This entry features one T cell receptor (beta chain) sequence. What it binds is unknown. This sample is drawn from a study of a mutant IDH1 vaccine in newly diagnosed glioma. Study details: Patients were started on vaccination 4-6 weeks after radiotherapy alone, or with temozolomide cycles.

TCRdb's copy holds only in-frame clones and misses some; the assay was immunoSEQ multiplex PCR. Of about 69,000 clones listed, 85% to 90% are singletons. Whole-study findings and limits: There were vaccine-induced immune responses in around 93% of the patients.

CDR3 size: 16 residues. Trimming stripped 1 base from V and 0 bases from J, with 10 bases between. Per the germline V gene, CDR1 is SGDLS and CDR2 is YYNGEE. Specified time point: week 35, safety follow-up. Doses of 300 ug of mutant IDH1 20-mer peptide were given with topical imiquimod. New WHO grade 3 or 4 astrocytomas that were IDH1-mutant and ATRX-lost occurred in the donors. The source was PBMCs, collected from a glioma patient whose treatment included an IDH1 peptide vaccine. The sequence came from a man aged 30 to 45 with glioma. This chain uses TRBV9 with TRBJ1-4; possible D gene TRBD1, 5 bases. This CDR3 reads CASSVTGGATNEKLFF. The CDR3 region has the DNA TGTGCCAGCAGCGTAACAGGAGGAGCAACTAATGAAAAACTGTTTTTT.